This T cell receptor (beta chain) was obtained from a study of beta chain features in type 1 diabetes. Study results and limitations: Moderately but significantly shorter TCRB CDR3s were found in Type 1 diabetes patients in all four CD4+ subsets.

This CDR3 has 13 amino acids. Germline-derived CDR1 and CDR2 are ENHRY and SYGVKD. About this clone itself: Its target is not known. At one end the junction does not follow the germline gene, possibly because of a read error.

The isolated RNA, all of it, was reverse transcribed, so expressed TCRB transcripts were what got sequenced. The study sequenced naive, central memory and regulatory T cell samples to an average of roughly 3.4 million reads. Sequencing used immunoSEQ multiplex PCR; TCRdb keeps in-frame clones, though not all of them. Among 150,000 or so clones, about a tenth were seen once, and the ten largest hold 0.68%. The chain employs TRBV10-3 and TRBJ1-2, with D maybe TRBD1 (5 bases). This receptor was identified in a man younger than 30 in good health. Source material: central memory CD4+ T cells from blood. CDR3 nucleotides: TGTGCCAGCAGTCCACAAGGGGACTATGGCTACACCTTC. Its translation is CASSPQGDYGYTF.